This is a list of T cell receptor beta chains from one sample in a study of human T cells and chemical hapten exposure. TCRdb fed the RACE reads into MiXCR, producing one record per CDR3 protein. Here the sample spans almost 35,000 distinct CDR3 sequences, about 9.3% being singletons. The starting material was whole blood, obtained in connection with sensitization to the hapten diphenylcyclopropenone (DPC). Source of these receptors: a man aged 45-65 years with alopecia areata. Some clones in this sample may be carry-over from other donors' samples. The CDR3 runs from the conserved cysteine through the conserved F or W. Each record gives: J gene, clone size, D gene, V gene, CDR3 DNA, CDR3 protein. A D gene is named only where the DNA matches it firmly. Only part of the rows carry a size: once, few, many, or a class if the clone is expanded.

>TRBJ1-1|NA|TRBD1|TRBV6-2/TRBV6-3
TGTGCCAGCAGTTGGAAGACAGGGGAGGGGAACACTGAAGCTTTCTTT
CASSWKTGEGNTEAFF
>TRBJ2-1|many|NA|TRBV7-7
TGTGCCAGCAGCTTGAGCGGTTCTGGCAATGAGCAGTTCTTC
CASSLSGSGNEQFF
>TRBJ1-6|many|NA|TRBV20-1
TGCAGTGCTAGTTCTACGAATTCACCCCTCCACTTT
CSASSTNSPLHF
>TRBJ2-1|many|NA|TRBV5-1
TGCGCCAGCAGCTCGTCCCGGACCGGTGAGCAGTTCTTC
CASSSSRTGEQFF
>TRBJ2-1|few|TRBD2|TRBV7-8
TGTGCCAGCAGTTGGACTAGCGGGAGGGCCCATGAGCAGTTCTTC
CASSWTSGRAHEQFF
>TRBJ2-2|many|TRBD2|TRBV30
TGTGCCTGTCCACCGGGACTAGCGTGGGACACCGGGGAGCTGTTTTTT
CACPPGLAWDTGELFF
>TRBJ2-3|many|TRBD2|TRBV9
TGTGCCAGCAGCGTGGGGGGGACCACAGATACGCAGTATTTT
CASSVGGTTDTQYF
>TRBJ1-2|NA|TRBD1|TRBV29-1
TGCAGCGTTGAACCCCAGGGGGGAGGCTACACCTTC
CSVEPQGGGYTF
>TRBJ2-2|many|NA|TRBV7-2
TGTGCCAGCAGCTTAGTGGTCCTTGGGGGGGAGCTGTTTTTT
CASSLVVLGGELFF
>TRBJ2-7|NA|NA|TRBV29-1
TGCAGCGTTGCCCGGGACTCCTACGAGCAGTACTTC
CSVARDSYEQYF
>TRBJ2-7|NA|NA|TRBV3-1
TGTGCCAGCAGCCAACAGGGGCTCGACGAGCAGTACTTC
CASSQQGLDEQYF
>TRBJ2-3|many|NA|TRBV25-1
TGTGCCAGCAGTGAAACTGGGGGAGCCAGCACAGATACGCAGTATTTT
CASSETGGASTDTQYF
>TRBJ2-1|NA|NA|TRBV28
TGTGCCAGCACCACCATCGTAGGAGTAGGGATTGAGCAGTTCTTC
CASTTIVGVGIEQFF
>TRBJ2-1|many|TRBD2|TRBV29-1
TGCAGCGTTGATGGTCCGGGGACTAGCGACAATGAGCAGTTCTTC
CSVDGPGTSDNEQFF
>TRBJ1-6|many|NA|TRBV10-3
TGTGCCATCAGGGACTCGGGTTACCTGGGGGCCTATAATTTACCCCTCCACTTT
CAIRDSGYLGAYNLPLHF
>TRBJ1-4|few|TRBD1|TRBV5-1
TGCGCCAGCAGCCTATCACAGGGGCCGGGAAATGAAAAACTGTTTTTT
CASSLSQGPGNEKLFF
>TRBJ2-1|NA|NA|TRBV28
TGTGCCAGCAGTTTACCAGCTCGCTACAATGAGCAGTTCTTC
CASSLPARYNEQFF
>TRBJ2-3|few|NA|TRBV6-4
TGTGCCAGCAGTGACCCACTTATTTGTGCGGGATTGCGCACAGATACGCAGTATTTT
CASSDPLICAGLRTDTQYF
>TRBJ2-7|many|NA|TRBV7-2
TGTGCCAGCAGCTTAGGTTTCGGAGGGATCTCCTACGAGCAGTACTTC
CASSLGFGGISYEQYF
>TRBJ1-1|NA|NA|TRBV28
TGTGCCGGGGGACTAGAGAACACTGAAGCTTTCTTT
CAGGLENTEAFF
>TRBJ2-7|NA|TRBD1|TRBV29-1
TGCAGCGTTGAAAGTGGACAGGGGTCTGGCGAGCAGTACTTC
CSVESGQGSGEQYF
>TRBJ1-1|many|TRBD1|TRBV29-1
TGCAGCGTTTGGGACAGGGTAGCTACTGAAGCTTTCTTT
CSVWDRVATEAFF
>TRBJ2-1|NA|TRBD2|TRBV28
TGTGCCAGCAGTGTACCGGGACTAGCGGGAGCCCACAATGAGCAGTTCTTC
CASSVPGLAGAHNEQFF
>TRBJ1-1|NA|NA|TRBV7-3
TGTGCCAGCAGCTCGGGGGTCCCCCCTGCTTTCTTT
CASSSGVPPAFF
>TRBJ2-1|NA|NA|TRBV29-1
TGCAGCGGGTCAACAGGGACCTCTTACAATGAGCAGTTCTTC
CSGSTGTSYNEQFF
>TRBJ2-5|NA|NA|TRBV29-1
TGCAGCGTCGGAGGAGAGACCCAGTACTTC
CSVGGETQYF
>TRBJ2-5|many|NA|TRBV10-2
TGCGCCACCAATACGGACCTCTCTGGGACCCAGTACTTC
CATNTDLSGTQYF
>TRBJ2-7|NA|NA|TRBV7-2
TGTGCCAGCGCGACCCTCCAGGAGTCTTACGAGCAGTACTTC
CASATLQESYEQYF